This T cell receptor (beta chain) was documented in a study of cytomegalovirus exposure and HLA in healthy donors. This PCR relied on a set of 60 Vbeta primers and 13 Jbeta primers. Original analysis: Later, an analysis found about 80 million unique TCR beta chains, and approximately 10 million of these were shared. The repertoire was sequenced with immunoSEQ multiplex PCR; TCRdb's copy has only in-frame clones and lacks some. For V, J and clone size, that table is used; D and trimming come from the DNA. Of some 170,000 clones listed, approximately 80% are singletons. The origin of this receptor is a woman aged 25 to 39 in good health and CMV-seropositive. Material: PBMCs.

CDR3 nucleotide sequence: TGTGCCAGCAGCCCGGGACAGCAGAACACTGAAGCTTTCTTT. Amino acids: CASSPGQQNTEAFF. V usage is TRBV9 and J usage is TRBJ1-1; 7 bases are a match to TRBD1. This CDR3 region has 14 residues. The germline CDR1 and CDR2 sequences are SGDLS and YYNGEE. V was clipped by 4 bases and J by 1 base; unmatched bases: 4.